This T cell receptor (beta chain) derives from a study of T cells in Graves' hyperthyroidism and ophthalmopathy. Orbital computed tomography, thyroid ultrasound, serum thyroxine and TRAb, and clinical symptoms together informed the diagnoses. This clonotype occurred many times. Antigen specificity is unknown. Study-level results: A model of 13 V-J pairs discriminated ophthalmopathy from stable hyperthyroidism. The blood repertoire included most of the expanded thyroid clonotypes above 0.001.

Deletions cut 3 bases from V and 8 bases from J, with 13 bases between. The CDR3 covers 13 residues. What was amplified from RNA transcripts were TCR beta CDR3 regions. Initially, a first-round RT-PCR of the TCR CDR3 employed the HTBI primer set. TCRdb analysed the multiplex PCR reads with MiXCR anew, one entry per CDR3 protein. The sample yields about 570,000 distinct CDR3 sequences, 46% seen once. The sample consisted of peripheral blood or thyroid tissue (not recorded which). The TCR originated in an adult woman with Graves' disease, either hyperthyroidism or ophthalmopathy (not recorded which). The chain links TRBV12-3 or TRBV12-4 to TRBJ1-2; TRBD1 is a possible D gene (6 bases). The CDR3 reads CASSLAGAKGYTF. CDR3 DNA: TGTGCCAGCAGTTTGGCAGGGGCAAAAGGCTACACCTTC.